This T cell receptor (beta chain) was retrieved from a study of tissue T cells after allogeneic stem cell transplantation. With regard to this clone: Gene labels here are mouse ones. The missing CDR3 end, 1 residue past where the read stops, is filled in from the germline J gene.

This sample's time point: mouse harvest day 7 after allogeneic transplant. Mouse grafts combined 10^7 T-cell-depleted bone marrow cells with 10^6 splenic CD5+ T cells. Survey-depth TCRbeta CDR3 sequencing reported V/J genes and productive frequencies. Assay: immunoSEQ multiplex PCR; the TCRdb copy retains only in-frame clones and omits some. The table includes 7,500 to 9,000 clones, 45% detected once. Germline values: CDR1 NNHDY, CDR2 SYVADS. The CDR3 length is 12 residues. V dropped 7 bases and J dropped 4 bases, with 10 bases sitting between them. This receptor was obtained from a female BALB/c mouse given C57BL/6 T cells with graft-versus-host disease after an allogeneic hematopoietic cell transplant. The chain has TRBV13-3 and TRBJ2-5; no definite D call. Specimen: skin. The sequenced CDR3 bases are TGTGCCAGCGGCCGGGTGGAAGACACCCAGTAC. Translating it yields CASGRVEDTQY. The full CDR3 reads CASGRVEDTQYF.